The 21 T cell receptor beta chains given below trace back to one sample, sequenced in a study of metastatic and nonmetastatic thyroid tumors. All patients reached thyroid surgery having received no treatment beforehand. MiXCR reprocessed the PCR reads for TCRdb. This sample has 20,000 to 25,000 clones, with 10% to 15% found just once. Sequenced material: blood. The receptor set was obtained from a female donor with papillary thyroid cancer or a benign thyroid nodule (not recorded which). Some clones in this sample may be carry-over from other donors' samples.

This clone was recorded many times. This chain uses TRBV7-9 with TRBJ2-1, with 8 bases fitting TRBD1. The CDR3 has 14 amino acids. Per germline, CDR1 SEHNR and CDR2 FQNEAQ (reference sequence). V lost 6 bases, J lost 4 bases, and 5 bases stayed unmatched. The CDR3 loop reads CASSPRQGYNEQFF. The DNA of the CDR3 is TGTGCCAGCAGTCCAAGACAGGGGTACAATGAGCAGTTCTTC.

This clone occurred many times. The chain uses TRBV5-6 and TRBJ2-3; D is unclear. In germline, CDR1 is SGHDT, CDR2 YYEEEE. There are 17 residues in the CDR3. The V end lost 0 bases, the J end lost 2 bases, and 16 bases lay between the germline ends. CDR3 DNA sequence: TGTGCCAGCAGCTTGGCTGTTAGGGCGGACCTCACAGATACGCAGTATTTT. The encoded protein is CASSLAVRADLTDTQYF.

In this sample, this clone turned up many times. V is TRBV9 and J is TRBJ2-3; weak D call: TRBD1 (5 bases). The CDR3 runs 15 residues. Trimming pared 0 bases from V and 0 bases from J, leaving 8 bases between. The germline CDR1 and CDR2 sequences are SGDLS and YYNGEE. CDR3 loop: CASSVGTTSTDTQYF. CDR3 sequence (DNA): TGTGCCAGCAGCGTAGGGACAACTAGCACAGATACGCAGTATTTT.

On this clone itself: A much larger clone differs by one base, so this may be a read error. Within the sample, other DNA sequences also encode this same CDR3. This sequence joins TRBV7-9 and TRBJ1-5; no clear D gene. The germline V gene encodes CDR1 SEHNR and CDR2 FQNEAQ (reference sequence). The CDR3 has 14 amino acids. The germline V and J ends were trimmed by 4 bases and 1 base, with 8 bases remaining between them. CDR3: CASSSHYSNQPQHF. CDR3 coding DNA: TGTGCCAGCAGCTCTCATTACAGCAATCAGCCCCAGCATTTT.

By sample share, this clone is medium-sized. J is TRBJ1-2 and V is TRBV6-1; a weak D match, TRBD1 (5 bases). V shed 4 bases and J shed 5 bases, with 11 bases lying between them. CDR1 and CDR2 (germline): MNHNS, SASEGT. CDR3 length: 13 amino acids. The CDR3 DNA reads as TGTGCCAGCAGTGCCGGGGGACGGTATGGCTACACCTTC. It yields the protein CASSAGGRYGYTF.

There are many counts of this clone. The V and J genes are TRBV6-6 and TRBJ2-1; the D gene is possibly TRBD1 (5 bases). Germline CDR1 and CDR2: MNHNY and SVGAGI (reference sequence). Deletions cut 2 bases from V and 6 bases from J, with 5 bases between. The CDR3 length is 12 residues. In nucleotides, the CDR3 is TGTGCCAGCAGTTACGGGGCCAATGAGCAGTTCTTC. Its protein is CASSYGANEQFF.

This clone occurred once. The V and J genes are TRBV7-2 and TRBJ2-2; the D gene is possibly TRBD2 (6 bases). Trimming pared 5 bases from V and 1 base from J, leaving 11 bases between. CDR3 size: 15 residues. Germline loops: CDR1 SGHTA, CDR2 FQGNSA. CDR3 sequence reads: CASSQGRRNTGELFF. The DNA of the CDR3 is TGTGCCAGCAGCCAAGGGAGGAGGAACACCGGGGAGCTGTTTTTT.

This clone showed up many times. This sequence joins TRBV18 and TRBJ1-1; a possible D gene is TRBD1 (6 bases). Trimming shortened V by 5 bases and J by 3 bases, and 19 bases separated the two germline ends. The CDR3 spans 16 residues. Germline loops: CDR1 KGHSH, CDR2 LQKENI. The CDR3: CASSKGGGGKDTEAFF. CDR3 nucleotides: TGTGCCAGCTCAAAGGGGGGCGGGGGCAAGGACACTGAAGCTTTCTTT.

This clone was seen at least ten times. CDR3 region: CASSRGTAGANVLTF. DNA of the CDR3: TGTGCCAGCAGCCGGGGGACAGCTGGGGCCAACGTCCTGACTTTC. This chain links TRBV11-1 with TRBJ2-6; the D gene is possibly TRBD1 (7 bases). CDR1 and CDR2 from the germline V gene are SGHAT and FQDESV (reference sequence). V was pared by 5 bases and J by 2 bases, with 10 bases between. CDR3 length: 15 residues.

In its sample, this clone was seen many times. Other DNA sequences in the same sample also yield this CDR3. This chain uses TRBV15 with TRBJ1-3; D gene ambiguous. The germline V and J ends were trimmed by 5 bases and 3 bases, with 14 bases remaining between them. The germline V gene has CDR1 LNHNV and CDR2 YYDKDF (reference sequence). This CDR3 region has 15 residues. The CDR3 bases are TGTGCCACCAGCCTGCCCCGGGGTTATGGAAACACCATATATTTT. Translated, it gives CATSLPRGYGNTIYF. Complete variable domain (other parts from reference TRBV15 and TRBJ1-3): DAMVIQNPRYQVTQFGKPVTLSCSQTLNHNVMYWYQQKSSQAPKLLFHYYDKDFNNEADTPDNFQSRRPNTSFCFLDIRSPGLGDTAMYLCATSLPRGYGNTIYFGEGSWLTVV.

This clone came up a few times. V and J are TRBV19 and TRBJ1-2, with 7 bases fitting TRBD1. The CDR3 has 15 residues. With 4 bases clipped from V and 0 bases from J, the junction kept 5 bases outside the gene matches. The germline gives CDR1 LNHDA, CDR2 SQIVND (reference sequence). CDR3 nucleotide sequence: TGTGCCAGTAGTACCGGACAGGCCACTAACTATGGCTACACCTTC. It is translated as CASSTGQATNYGYTF. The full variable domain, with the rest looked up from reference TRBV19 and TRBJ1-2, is DGGITQSPKYLFRKEGQNVTLSCEQNLNHDAMYWYRQDPGQGLRLIYYSQIVNDFQKGDIAEGYSVSREKKESFPLTVTSAQKNPTAFYLCASSTGQATNYGYTFGSGTRLTVV.

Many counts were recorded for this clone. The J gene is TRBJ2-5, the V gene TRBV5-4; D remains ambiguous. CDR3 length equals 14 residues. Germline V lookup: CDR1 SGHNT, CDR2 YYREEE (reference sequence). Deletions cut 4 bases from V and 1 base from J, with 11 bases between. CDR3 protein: CASSPARSQETQYF. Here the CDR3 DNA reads TGTGCCAGCAGCCCGGCCCGTAGCCAAGAGACCCAGTACTTC.

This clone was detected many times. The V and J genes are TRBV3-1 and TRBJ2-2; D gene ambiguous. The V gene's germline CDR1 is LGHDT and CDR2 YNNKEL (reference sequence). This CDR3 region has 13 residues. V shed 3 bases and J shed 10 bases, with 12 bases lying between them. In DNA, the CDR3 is TGTGCCAGCAGCCACGCCGGATTCGAGGAGCTGTTTTTT. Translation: CASSHAGFEELFF.

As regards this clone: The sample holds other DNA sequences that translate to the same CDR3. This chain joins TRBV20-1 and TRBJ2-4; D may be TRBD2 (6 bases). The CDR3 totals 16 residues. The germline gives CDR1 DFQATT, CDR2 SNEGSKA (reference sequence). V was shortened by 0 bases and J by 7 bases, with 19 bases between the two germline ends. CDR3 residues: CSARDPGRGAGNIQYF. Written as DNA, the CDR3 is TGCAGTGCTAGAGATCCCGGGCGGGGCGCGGGGAACATTCAGTACTTC.

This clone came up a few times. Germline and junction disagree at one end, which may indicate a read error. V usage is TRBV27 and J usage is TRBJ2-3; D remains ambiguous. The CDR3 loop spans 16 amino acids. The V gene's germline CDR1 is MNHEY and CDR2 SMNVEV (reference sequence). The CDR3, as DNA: TGTGCCCGCAGTTTATGGTCCCCGTGTAACACAGATACGCAGTATTTT. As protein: CARSLWSPCNTDTQYF.

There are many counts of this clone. CDR3 DNA: TGTGCCAGCAGCTTAGAGGTTCTAGGGACACCGAACACTGAAGCTTTCTTT. Amino acids: CASSLEVLGTPNTEAFF. The V and J genes are TRBV11-2 and TRBJ1-1, with TRBD1 as a possible D gene (6 bases). V lost 0 bases to trimming and J lost 1 base, with 15 bases between them. Germline CDR1 reads SGHAT; CDR2 reads FQNNGV. The CDR3 spans 17 residues.

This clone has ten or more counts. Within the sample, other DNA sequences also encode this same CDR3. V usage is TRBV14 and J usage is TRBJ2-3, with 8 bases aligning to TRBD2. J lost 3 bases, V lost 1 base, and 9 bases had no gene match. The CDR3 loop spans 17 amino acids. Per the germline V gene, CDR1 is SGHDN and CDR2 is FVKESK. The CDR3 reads CASSQVPSGFATDTQYF. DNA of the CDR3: TGTGCCAGCAGCCAAGTTCCTAGCGGGTTCGCGACAGATACGCAGTATTTT.

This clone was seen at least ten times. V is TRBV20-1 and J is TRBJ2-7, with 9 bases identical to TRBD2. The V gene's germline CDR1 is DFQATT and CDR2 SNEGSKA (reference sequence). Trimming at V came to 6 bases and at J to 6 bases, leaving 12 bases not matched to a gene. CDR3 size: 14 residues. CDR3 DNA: TGCAGTGCACCCCGACCCGGGACTAGCCCCGAGCAGTACTTC. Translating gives CSAPRPGTSPEQYF.

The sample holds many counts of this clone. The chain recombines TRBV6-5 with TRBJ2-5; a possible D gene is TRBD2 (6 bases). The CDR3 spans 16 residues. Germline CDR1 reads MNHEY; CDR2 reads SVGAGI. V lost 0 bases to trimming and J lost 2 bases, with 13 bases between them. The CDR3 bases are TGTGCCAGCAGTTACTCTAGTTCGAGCGGGCAAGAGACCCAGTACTTC. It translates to CASSYSSSSGQETQYF.

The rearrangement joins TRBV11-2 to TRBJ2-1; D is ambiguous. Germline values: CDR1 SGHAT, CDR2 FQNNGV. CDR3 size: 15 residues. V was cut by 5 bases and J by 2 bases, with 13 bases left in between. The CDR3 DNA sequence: TGTGCCAGCAGCCTACGTACTATCGCCTACAATGAGCAGTTCTTC. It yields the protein CASSLRTIAYNEQFF.

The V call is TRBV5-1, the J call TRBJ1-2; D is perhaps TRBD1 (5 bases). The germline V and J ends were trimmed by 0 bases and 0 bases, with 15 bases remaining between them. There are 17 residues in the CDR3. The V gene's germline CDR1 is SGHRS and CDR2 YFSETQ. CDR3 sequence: CASSLEGSPLANYGYTF. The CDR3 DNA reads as TGCGCCAGCAGCTTGGAGGGGTCCCCTCTTGCTAACTATGGCTACACCTTC.